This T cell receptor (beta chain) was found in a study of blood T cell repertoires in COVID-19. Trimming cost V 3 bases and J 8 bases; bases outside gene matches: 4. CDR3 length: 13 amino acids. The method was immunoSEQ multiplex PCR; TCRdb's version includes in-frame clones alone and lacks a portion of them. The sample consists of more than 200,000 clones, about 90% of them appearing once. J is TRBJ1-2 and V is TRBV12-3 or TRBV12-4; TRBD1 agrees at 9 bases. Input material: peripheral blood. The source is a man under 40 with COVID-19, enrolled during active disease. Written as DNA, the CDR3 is TGTGCCAGCAGTTTTACAGGGGGCGCGGGCTACACCTTC. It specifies CASSFTGGAGYTF.